This T cell receptor (beta chain) came from a study of identical twins. TCRdb reprocessed the 5' RACE reads with MiXCR, giving one entry per CDR3 protein. The table has hundreds of thousands of distinct CDR3 sequences, roughly an eighth seen once. Whole-study results and caveats: Surplus twin overlap in beta out-of-frame sequences was less pronounced.

This clonotype has more than one count but fewer than ten. The antigen is undetermined. Everyone who donated was a healthy Caucasian. These data are also associated with another study on yellow fever vaccine responses in identical twins.

This TCR came from a woman aged 18-29 years in good health. The sample taken for sequencing was PBMCs.

CDR3 sequence: CASSLLFIREGLNNEQFF. The CDR3 DNA reads TGTGCCAGCAGTTTGTTGTTCATCCGGGAGGGCCTAAACAATGAGCAGTTCTTC. The J gene is TRBJ2-1, the V gene TRBV12-3 or TRBV12-4, with TRBD2 matching 8 bases. V lost 3 bases to trimming and J lost 5 bases; unmatched junction nucleotides: 15. The CDR3 covers 18 residues.